This note documents a single TCR beta chain sequence. In its sample, this clonotype was seen a few times. The target of this receptor is not known. No base-level quality is on record; no much larger clone is a single base apart. This specimen comes from a study of T cells in Graves' hyperthyroidism and ophthalmopathy (dated by TCRdb to about 2019). In the study overall: Peripheral blood was sampled at the time of initial diagnosis, prior to any treatment. To identify distinguishing TCR V-J signatures, a discovery cohort of around 98 patients was used, comprising some 43 with Graves' ophthalmopathy and 55 to 65 with stable Graves' hyperthyroidism. Whether ophthalmopathy could be predicted prospectively was tested in an independent validation cohort made up of some 20 hyperthyroidism patients plus 17 patients who later progressed to ophthalmopathy. The approximately 100 discovery patients were divided at random into training and test sets in a 7:3 ratio. Thyroid tissue and blood T-cell repertoires from six Graves' hyperthyroidism patients were also compared in the study. Following sampling, methimazole starting at 30 mg daily was given to hyperthyroidism patients, and high-dose intravenous methylprednisolone was given to ophthalmopathy patients. According to the paper, TCR Vbeta CDR3 sequencing was carried out on over 130 peripheral blood samples, which came from under 50 ophthalmopathy, around 75 hyperthyroidism and about 17 progressor patients. Study-wide findings and limitations: During validation, the model predicted progression to ophthalmopathy a median of around 6 months ahead of onset, with roughly 65% sensitivity and 72.22% specificity. In cross-validation, a model built on a 13 V-J signature told ophthalmopathy apart from stable hyperthyroidism with 87.88% sensitivity and about 81% specificity, and in testing the same model reached 80%/75%. Most expanded thyroid clonotypes (frequency above 0.001) were also detected in blood, suggesting blood repertoires may reflect thyroid immune responses. Sample size was not statistically predetermined, and blinding of investigators to group allocation was not performed.

Stable Graves' hyperthyroidism was defined as the absence of progression to ophthalmopathy over 18 months of follow-up. Hyperthyroidism patients were aged 18 to 65 years and newly diagnosed, with disease duration of less than 2 months. Patients with uncontrolled infections, other autoimmune diseases, pregnancy or lactation were excluded. Clinical symptoms, serum thyroxine and TRAb, thyroid ultrasound, and orbital computed tomography formed the basis for the diagnoses. PBMCs were isolated from more than 8 ml of fresh peripheral blood by Ficoll-Paque density gradient centrifugation. Total RNA was extracted using Trizol reagent, and RNA quality was assessed on an Agilent 2100 Bioanalyzer. TCR beta CDR3 regions were amplified from RNA transcripts. For the first round of RT-PCR on the TCR CDR3, the HTBI primer set was used together with the Qiagen OneStep RT-PCR kit. The libraries were constructed in a second round of multiplex PCR and then size-selected and purified. The libraries were sequenced on an Illumina HiSeq2000 using paired-end 100 bp reads. The original methods were these. SOAPnuke was used to process the raw data, removing reads that contained adapters or uncalled bases, had a mean Phred below 15, or lacked an exact match to the constant primer or identifier. COPE v1.2.5 was used to merge the high-quality paired reads, and each unique nucleotide sequence was defined as a clonotype. Clonotypes were aligned to IMGT TRBV, TRBD and TRBJ reference segments using MiTCR v1.1. The analysis was restricted to V-J combinations with a frequency above 0.0001, which together covered roughly 99% of the repertoires. The TCS score was defined as F50 (clonal expansion) divided by E x V (chaos), with BLOSUM62-based TCRdist calculated between CDR3 peptides within each V-J. Welch's t-statistics and random forest reduced approximately 520 V-J features to fewer than 15, which were used in a naive Bayes classifier (R e1071). Thyroid-blood repertoire similarity was quantified with the Morisita-Horn index. TCRdb applied fastp at Q25 and MiXCR to the public reads, then kept only in-frame beta chains. For every CDR3 protein sequence, its rows merge into one entry that carries the most common genes and DNA. TCRdb's processing, not the authors', yielded these V and J calls. The sample table lists hundreds of thousands of distinct CDR3 sequences, under 45% of them with a count of one. The ten top clones hold less than 35% of the sample.

The sequence derives from a woman aged 40 to 49 with Graves' hyperthyroidism. Sequencing was performed on blood.

The DNA sequence is as follows: TGTGCCAGCAGCAATAACGGAAGGCGGAACACCTTC. This translates into CASSNNGRRNTF. Here the chain combines TRBV27 and TRBJ1-2, with the D gene call left open. From a lookup of the germline V gene (reference sequence), CDR1 and CDR2 are MNHEY and SMNVEV. From its cysteine to its phenylalanine, the CDR3 spans 12 amino acids. Solely the CDR3 DNA is kept, with 36 bases framed from the first base. V loses 6 bases, J loses 12 bases, and the germline ends lie 17 bases apart.